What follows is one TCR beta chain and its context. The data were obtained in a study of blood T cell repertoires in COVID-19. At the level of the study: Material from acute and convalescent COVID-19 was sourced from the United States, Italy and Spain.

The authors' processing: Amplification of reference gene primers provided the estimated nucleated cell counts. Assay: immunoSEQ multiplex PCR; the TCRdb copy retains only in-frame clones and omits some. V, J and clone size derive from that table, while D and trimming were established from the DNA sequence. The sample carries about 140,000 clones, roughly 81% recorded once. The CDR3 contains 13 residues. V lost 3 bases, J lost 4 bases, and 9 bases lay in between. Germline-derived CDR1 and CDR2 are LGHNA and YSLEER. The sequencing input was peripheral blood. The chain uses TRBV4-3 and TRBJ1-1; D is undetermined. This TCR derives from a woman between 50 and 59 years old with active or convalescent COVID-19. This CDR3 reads CASSHREGTEAFF. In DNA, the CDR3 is TGCGCCAGCAGCCACCGGGAGGGCACTGAAGCTTTCTTT.